This is a list of T cell receptor beta chains from one sample in a study of vaccination and CD4 T cells after COVID-19. No antigen is known for these receptors. TCRdb reprocessed the PCR reads with MiXCR, giving one entry per CDR3 protein. The sample yields approximately 5,800 distinct CDR3 sequences, roughly 78% seen once. The sample consisted of CD4+ T cells from blood, cultured in vitro. These receptors were collected from a human donor who had recovered from COVID-19. Each CDR3 is given with its conserved first and last residue. The order of the fields is J gene, D gene, clone size, V gene, CDR3 protein, CDR3 DNA. The D gene is left open where the match is weak. Rows give clone size only sometimes, using once, few, many, or a class for an expanded clone.

J: TRBJ2-7; D: TRBD1; size: few; V: TRBV6-1; CDR3: CASSGQGWHEQYF; DNA: TGTGCCAGCAGTGGACAGGGTTGGCACGAGCAGTACTTC
J: TRBJ1-6; D: NA; size: once; V: TRBV6-1; CDR3: CASNLETYNSPLHF; DNA: TGTGCCAGCAACCTAGAGACCTATAATTCACCCCTCCACTTT
J: TRBJ2-5; D: TRBD1; size: NA; V: TRBV7-9; CDR3: CASSLQGATQETQYF; DNA: TGTGCCAGCAGCTTACAGGGGGCGACCCAAGAGACCCAGTACTTC
J: TRBJ1-3; D: NA; size: NA; V: TRBV11-3; CDR3: CASSLMGRGVPSIYF; DNA: TGTGCCAGCAGCTTAATGGGTCGAGGGGTCCCCTCCATATATTTT
J: TRBJ1-2; D: TRBD1; size: NA; V: TRBV6-1; CDR3: CASSVRTGRWDGYTF; DNA: TGTGCCAGCAGTGTGAGGACAGGGAGGTGGGATGGCTACACCTTC
J: TRBJ2-7; D: TRBD2; size: NA; V: TRBV2; CDR3: CASSVPSGRYEQYF; DNA: TGTGCCAGCAGTGTCCCTAGCGGGAGGTACGAGCAGTACTTC
J: TRBJ1-2; D: NA; size: NA; V: TRBV19; CDR3: CASSSRTVYGYTF; DNA: TGTGCCAGTAGTTCAAGGACAGTCTATGGCTACACCTTC
J: TRBJ1-6; D: NA; size: NA; V: TRBV9; CDR3: CASSVGPNNSPLHF; DNA: TGTGCCAGCAGCGTGGGGCCCAATAATTCACCCCTCCACTTT
J: TRBJ2-6; D: NA; size: NA; V: TRBV20-1; CDR3: CSATDSGANVLTF; DNA: TGCAGTGCCACTGACTCTGGGGCCAACGTCCTGACTTTC
J: TRBJ2-5; D: NA; size: once; V: TRBV6-1; CDR3: CASSLQDQETQYF; DNA: TGTGCCAGCAGTCTTCAGGACCAAGAGACCCAGTACTTC
J: TRBJ2-6; D: NA; size: NA; V: TRBV7-2; CDR3: CATRPPGANVLTF; DNA: TGTGCCACCAGACCCCCTGGGGCCAACGTCCTGACTTTC
J: TRBJ2-5; D: NA; size: NA; V: TRBV6-2/TRBV6-3; CDR3: CASSRGTQYF; DNA: TGTGCCAGCAGTAGGGGGACCCAGTACTTC
J: TRBJ2-2; D: NA; size: few; V: TRBV21-1; CDR3: CASTLGQGLGGELFF; DNA: TGTGCCAGCACTCTAGGACAGGGTCTTGGCGGGGAGCTGTTTTTT
J: TRBJ2-5; D: NA; size: NA; V: TRBV15; CDR3: CATRLGGSGVQETQYF; DNA: TGTGCCACCCGGCTCGGCGGTAGCGGAGTCCAAGAGACCCAGTACTTC
J: TRBJ2-3; D: TRBD2; size: NA; V: TRBV7-8; CDR3: CASSLALAGHATDTQYF; DNA: TGTGCCAGCAGCTTAGCGCTAGCGGGACATGCGACAGATACGCAGTATTTT
J: TRBJ2-5; D: NA; size: once; V: TRBV20-1; CDR3: CSASVAKSQETQYF; DNA: TGCAGTGCTAGCGTGGCGAAATCCCAAGAGACCCAGTACTTC
J: TRBJ1-4; D: TRBD1; size: NA; V: TRBV6-5; CDR3: CASSYQGGVEKLFF; DNA: TGTGCCAGCAGTTACCAGGGGGGAGTCGAAAAACTGTTTTTT
J: TRBJ1-6; D: NA; size: once; V: TRBV30; CDR3: CAWSLGWGNSPLHF; DNA: TGTGCCTGGAGTCTAGGCTGGGGGAATTCACCCCTCCACTTT